This entry describes one T cell receptor beta chain. This record belongs to a study of blood T cell repertoires in COVID-19. About the research overall: COVID-19 samples collected from the United States, Italy and Spain covered acute and convalescent phases. Sources were T cells, B-cell-depleted T cells, or PBMCs; the material itself was cDNA or gDNA.

Authors' methods: Using reference gene primer amplification, nucleated cell counts were estimated. Libraries were prepared by immunoSEQ multiplex PCR; TCRdb keeps only in-frame clonotypes and omits some of them. V, J and clone size reflect that table, while D and trimming were determined from the DNA. Of tens of thousands of clones listed, about 88% are singletons. This CDR3 is built from 13 residues. With 6 bases removed from V and 2 bases from J, the gap between germline ends came to 10 bases. The chain combines TRBV12-3 or TRBV12-4 with TRBJ1-2, with D possibly being TRBD1 (5 bases). The source of this sequence is a man aged 45 to 65 with acute or convalescent COVID-19. Sequences were obtained from peripheral blood. CDR3 bases: TGTGCCAGCAGCTTCAGGGTCAACTATGGCTACACCTTC. Amino acid sequence: CASSFRVNYGYTF.